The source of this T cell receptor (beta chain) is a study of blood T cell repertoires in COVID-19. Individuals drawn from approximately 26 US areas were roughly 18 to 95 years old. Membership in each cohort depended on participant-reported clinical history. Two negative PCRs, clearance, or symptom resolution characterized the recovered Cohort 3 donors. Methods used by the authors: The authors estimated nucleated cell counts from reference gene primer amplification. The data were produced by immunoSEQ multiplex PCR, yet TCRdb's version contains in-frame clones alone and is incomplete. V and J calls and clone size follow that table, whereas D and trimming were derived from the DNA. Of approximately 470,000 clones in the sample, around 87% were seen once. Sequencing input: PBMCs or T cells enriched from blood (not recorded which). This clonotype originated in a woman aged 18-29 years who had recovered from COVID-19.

Here the CDR3 DNA reads TGTGCCAGCAGTCAGACAGGGGCCCAGCGTGAAGCTTTCTTT. Translation: CASSQTGAQREAFF. The rearrangement uses TRBV6-5 and TRBJ1-1; TRBD1 agrees at 8 bases. Germline lookup yields CDR1 MNHEY and CDR2 SVGAGI. This CDR3 comprises 14 residues. After removal of 5 bases from V and 7 bases from J, the junction contained 9 bases not matched to a gene.